One sample yielded the 8 T cell receptor beta chains listed below, sequenced in a study of T cell repertoires in cytomegalovirus infection (dated by TCRdb to about 2019). Sequencing instrument: Illumina HiSeq 1500. TCRdb trimmed public reads at Q25 via fastp, called clones via MiXCR and kept in-frame beta chains. Rows merge per CDR3 protein into single entries with the most common DNA and genes. In this sample the table shows over 250,000 distinct CDR3 sequences, over 20% of which occur a single time. The ten largest clonotypes hold approximately 13% of the sample. The sequenced sample was PBMCs. These receptors were taken from a human donor in good health (CMV status not recorded). Some clones in this sample may be carry-over from other donors' samples.

The chain uses TRBV20-1 and TRBJ2-1; D call uncertain. The CDR3 runs 12 residues. Germline V CDR1 and CDR2: DFQATT, SNEGSKA (reference sequence). V lost 1 base to trimming and J lost 8 bases, with 9 bases between them. Here the CDR3 reads CSARANNYEQFF. In nucleotides, the CDR3 is TGCAGTGCTAGAGCCAACAATTATGAGCAGTTCTTC.

In its sample, this clonotype was seen a few times. In nucleotides, the CDR3 is TGTGCCAGCAGTCCCCGTCAGGCAATTGATACGCAGTATTTT. This sequence encodes CASSPRQAIDTQYF. The rearrangement links TRBV12-3 or TRBV12-4 to TRBJ2-3; D gene ambiguous. With 5 bases removed from V and 6 bases from J, the gap between germline ends came to 15 bases. The CDR3 extends over 14 amino acids.

CDR3 DNA: TGTGCCAGCAGCCCGTCAGCGGGAGGAGCCGGGGAGCTGTTTTTT. It codes for CASSPSAGGAGELFF. This chain joins TRBV7-2 and TRBJ2-2, with 9 bases identical to TRBD2. With V trimmed by 5 bases and J by 6 bases, 7 bases remained unmatched. Germline V CDR1 and CDR2: SGHTA, FQGNSA. The CDR3 runs 15 residues.

This clonotype was counted once. The chain couples TRBV7-2 to TRBJ2-5; TRBD1 is a possible D gene (5 bases). CDR1 is SGHTA and CDR2 is FQGNSA in the germline V gene. Trimming removed 4 bases at V and 2 bases at J, with 11 bases between. The CDR3 spans 14 residues. CDR3 sequence reads: CASSSRQTQETQYF. The CDR3 coding sequence is TGTGCCAGCAGCTCGCGACAGACTCAAGAGACCCAGTACTTC. Full variable domain (remainder filled in from reference TRBV7-2 and TRBJ2-5): GAGVSQSPSNKVTEKGKDVELRCDPISGHTALYWYRQSLGQGLEFLIYFQGNSAPDKSGLPSDRFSAERTGGSVSTLTIQRTQQEDSAVYLCASSSRQTQETQYFGPGTRLLVL.

This chain links TRBV5-1 with TRBJ1-1; the D gene is possibly TRBD1 (6 bases). Germline V gene sequence: CDR1 SGHRS, CDR2 YFSETQ. The V end lost 4 bases, the J end lost 4 bases, and 11 bases lay between the germline ends. This CDR3 contains 13 residues. This CDR3 reads CASSIGQFTEAFF. As DNA, the CDR3 is TGCGCCAGCAGCATCGGACAGTTCACTGAAGCTTTCTTT. Full variable domain (rest looked up from reference TRBV5-1 and TRBJ1-1): KAGVTQTPRYLIKTRGQQVTLSCSPISGHRSVSWYQQTPGQGLQFLFEYFSETQRNKGNFPGRFSGRQFSNSRSEMNVSTLELGDSALYLCASSIGQFTEAFFGQGTRLTVV.

The chain couples TRBV4-1 to TRBJ2-1, with D uncertain. V lost 0 bases, J lost 0 bases, and 9 bases lay in between. Germline CDR1 is MGHRA and CDR2 is YSYEKL. The CDR3 has 16 residues. This CDR3 is CASSQDVAFSYNEQFF. CDR3 nucleotides: TGCGCCAGCAGCCAAGATGTGGCGTTCTCCTACAATGAGCAGTTCTTC.

In its sample, this clonotype was seen many times. The chain links TRBV28 to TRBJ2-5; maybe TRBD1 (6 bases). Germline assignment: CDR1 MDHEN and CDR2 SYDVKM. V gave up 5 bases and J gave up 1 base, with 14 bases separating them. This CDR3 comprises 15 residues. DNA of the CDR3: TGTGCCAGCAGTCCATCCGGGACACCCCAAGAGACCCAGTACTTC. Translated: CASSPSGTPQETQYF.

The chain employs TRBV7-6 and TRBJ2-7, with TRBD2 matching over 12 bases. The V gene end was trimmed by 4 bases and the J gene end by 4 bases; junction bases not matched to a gene: 11. Per the germline V gene, CDR1 is SGHVS and CDR2 is FNYEAQ. The CDR3 is 17 amino acids. CDR3 residues: CASSSNLRLAGDYEQYF. CDR3 bases: TGTGCCAGCAGCTCTAACCTCCGACTAGCGGGAGATTACGAGCAGTACTTC.